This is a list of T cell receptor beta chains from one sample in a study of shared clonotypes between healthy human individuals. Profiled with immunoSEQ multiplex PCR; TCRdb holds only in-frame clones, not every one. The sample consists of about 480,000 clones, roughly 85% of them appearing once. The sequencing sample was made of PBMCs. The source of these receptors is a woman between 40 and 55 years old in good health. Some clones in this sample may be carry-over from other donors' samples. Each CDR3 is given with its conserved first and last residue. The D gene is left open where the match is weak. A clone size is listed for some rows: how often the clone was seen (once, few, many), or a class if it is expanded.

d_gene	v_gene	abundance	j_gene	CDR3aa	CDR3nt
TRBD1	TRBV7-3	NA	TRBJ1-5	CASSPDRGRQPQHF	TGTGCCAGCAGCCCAGACAGGGGGCGTCAGCCCCAGCATTTT
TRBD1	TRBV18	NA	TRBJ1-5	CASSYIGRTGAYSNQPQHF	TGTGCCAGCTCATACATAGGGAGGACAGGGGCCTATAGCAATCAGCCCCAGCATTTT
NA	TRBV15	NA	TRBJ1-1	CATSRDLADPEAFF	TGTGCCACCAGCAGAGATCTGGCAGACCCTGAAGCTTTCTTT
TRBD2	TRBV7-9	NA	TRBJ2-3	CASSLGGGRGPTDTQYF	TGTGCCAGCAGCTTAGGGGGCGGGAGAGGCCCCACAGATACGCAGTATTTT
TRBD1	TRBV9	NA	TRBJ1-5	CASSTSDRSDQPQHF	TGTGCCAGCAGCACGTCGGACAGGTCCGATCAGCCCCAGCATTTT
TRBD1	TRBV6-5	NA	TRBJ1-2	CASSYTDRGRKGYTF	TGTGCCAGCAGTTACACGGACAGGGGGCGAAAGGGCTACACCTTC
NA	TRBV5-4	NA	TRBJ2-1	CASSLSASGTWYEQFF	TGTGCCAGCAGCTTGTCTGCGAGCGGAACTTGGTATGAGCAGTTCTTC
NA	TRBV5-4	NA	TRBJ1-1	CASSFRVNTEAFF	TGTGCCAGCAGCTTCCGGGTAAACACTGAAGCTTTCTTT
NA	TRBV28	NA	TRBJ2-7	CATQIGTYEQYF	TGTGCCACCCAGATTGGGACCTACGAGCAGTACTTC
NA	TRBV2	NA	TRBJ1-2	CASSRDMRYGYTF	TGTGCCAGCAGTAGGGACATGCGCTATGGCTACACCTTC
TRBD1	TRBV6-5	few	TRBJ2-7	CASRRDSFEEQYF	TGTGCCAGCAGACGGGACAGTTTCGAAGAGCAGTACTTC
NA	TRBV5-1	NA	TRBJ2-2	CASSLDRYAGELFF	TGCGCCAGCAGCTTGGATCGTTATGCCGGGGAGCTGTTTTTT
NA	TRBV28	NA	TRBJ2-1	CASSQGPGSYNEQFF	TGTGCCAGCAGCCAGGGACCCGGCTCCTACAATGAGCAGTTCTTC
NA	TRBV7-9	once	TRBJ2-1	CASSLGLGGIYNEQFF	TGTGCCAGCAGCTTAGGGCTGGGCGGGATCTACAATGAGCAGTTCTTC
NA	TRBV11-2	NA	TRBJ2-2	CASSLDSHRQTTGELFF	TGTGCCAGCAGCTTAGATTCCCACAGACAGACCACCGGGGAGCTGTTTTTT
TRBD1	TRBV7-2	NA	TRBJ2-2	CASSWAGTAGTGELFF	TGTGCCAGCAGCTGGGCCGGGACAGCAGGCACCGGGGAGCTGTTTTTT
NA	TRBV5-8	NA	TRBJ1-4	CASSLGGGLFF	TGTGCCAGCAGCTTGGGGGGAGGACTGTTTTTT
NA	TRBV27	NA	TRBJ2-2	CASSLKRAANTGELFF	TGTGCCAGCAGTTTAAAGCGGGCCGCGAACACCGGGGAGCTGTTTTTT
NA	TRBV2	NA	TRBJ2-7	CASSDGAGRTYEQYF	TGTGCCAGCAGTGACGGGGCAGGCCGTACCTACGAGCAGTACTTC
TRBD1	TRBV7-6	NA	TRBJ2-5	CASTHLQGARGTQYF	TGTGCCAGCACCCACCTACAGGGGGCGCGGGGGACCCAGTACTTC
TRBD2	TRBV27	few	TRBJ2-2	CASSLGLAGGVWTGELFF	TGTGCCAGCAGTCTCGGACTAGCGGGAGGTGTGTGGACCGGGGAGCTGTTTTTT
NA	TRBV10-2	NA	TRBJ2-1	CASSEQGMRNEQFF	TGCGCCAGCAGTGAACAGGGAATGAGGAATGAGCAGTTCTTC
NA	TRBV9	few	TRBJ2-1	CASSPPDVNEQFF	TGTGCCAGCAGCCCCCCGGACGTAAATGAGCAGTTCTTC
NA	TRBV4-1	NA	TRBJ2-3	CASSWGPQNTDTQYF	TGCGCCAGCAGCTGGGGCCCTCAGAACACAGATACGCAGTATTTT